This T cell receptor beta chain is drawn from a study of T cell repertoires in cytomegalovirus infection. This clonotype has at least ten counts. MiXCR was run by TCRdb on the reads, yielding one entry per CDR3 protein. The sample has fewer than 700,000 distinct CDR3 sequences; more than 20% are singletons. This CDR3 is 16 amino acids long. Germline CDR1 SGHVS, CDR2 FQNEAQ. The ends lost 0 bases at V and 6 bases at J; junction bases unmatched: 7. The chain joins TRBV7-8 to TRBJ2-2; 7 bases are shared with TRBD2. This clonotype was sampled from a human donor in good health (CMV status not recorded). Some clones in this sample may be carry-over from other donors' samples. Sequencing used CD8+ T cells from PBMCs. DNA of the CDR3: TGTGCCAGCAGCTTAGCCCTCGGGGAGGGTCCCGGGGAGCTGTTTTTT. Translated: CASSLALGEGPGELFF.